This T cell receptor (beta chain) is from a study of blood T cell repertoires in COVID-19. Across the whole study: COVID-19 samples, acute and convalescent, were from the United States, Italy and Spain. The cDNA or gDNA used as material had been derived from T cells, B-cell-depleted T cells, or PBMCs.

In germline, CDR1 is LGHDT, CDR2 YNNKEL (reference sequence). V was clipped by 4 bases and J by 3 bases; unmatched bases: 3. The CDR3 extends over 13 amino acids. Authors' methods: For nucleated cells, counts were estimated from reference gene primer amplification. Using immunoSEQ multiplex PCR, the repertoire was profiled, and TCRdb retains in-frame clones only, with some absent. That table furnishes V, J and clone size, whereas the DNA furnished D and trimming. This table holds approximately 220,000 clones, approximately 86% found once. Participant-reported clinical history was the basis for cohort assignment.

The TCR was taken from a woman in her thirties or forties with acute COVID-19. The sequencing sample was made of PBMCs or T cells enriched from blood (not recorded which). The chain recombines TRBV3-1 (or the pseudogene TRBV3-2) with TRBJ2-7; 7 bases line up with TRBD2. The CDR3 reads CASSRGGVYEQYF. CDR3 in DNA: TGTGCCAGCAGCCGGGGGGGTGTCTACGAGCAGTACTTC.